Listed below are T cell receptor beta chains from one sample, sequenced in a study of OX40 agonist ivuxolimab in advanced cancers. Here immunoSEQ multiplex PCR was the method, and the copy in TCRdb shows in-frame clones only, minus some. The sample includes some 94,000 clones, around 96% of them seen just once. Sample: CD4+ or CD8+ T cells sorted from blood, taken in a trial of the OX40 agonist ivuxolimab. The receptors here all came from an adult with an advanced solid tumor such as melanoma, head and neck, liver or kidney cancer. The CDR3 runs from the conserved cysteine through the conserved F or W. A D gene is named only where the DNA matches it firmly. Size values are once, few and many counts, or a class for expanded clones, and some rows have none.

d_gene	v_gene	abundance	len	j_gene	CDR3nt	CDR3aa
.	TRBV11-1	once	12	TRBJ2-2	TGTGCCAGCAGCTTAGTCGCCGGGGAGCTGTTTTTT	CASSLVAGELFF
TRBD1	TRBV6-5	.	14	TRBJ1-5	TGTGCCAGCAGTTACACAGGGGGCAATCAGCCCCAGCATTTT	CASSYTGGNQPQHF
.	TRBV11-2	.	15	TRBJ2-7	TGTGCCAGCAGCTTAGGGTCCAGGGAGGTCTACGAGCAGTACTTC	CASSLGSREVYEQYF
.	TRBV6-5	.	13	TRBJ1-1	TGTGCCAGCAGGGTCTATCCGGACACTGAAGCTTTCTTT	CASRVYPDTEAFF
TRBD2	TRBV7-9	.	15	TRBJ2-1	TGTGCCAGCAGCCCACTAGCGGGAATTCACGATGAGCAGTTCTTC	CASSPLAGIHDEQFF
.	TRBV27	.	15	TRBJ2-1	TGTGCCAGCAGTTTACCCCGCGCAGGCCACAATGAGCAGTTCTTC	CASSLPRAGHNEQFF
TRBD1	TRBV11-1	.	15	TRBJ2-7	TGTGCCAGCAGCCTTGGACAGGGCCCAAACTACGAGCAGTACTTC	CASSLGQGPNYEQYF
.	TRBV7-9	.	15	TRBJ1-1	TGTGCCAGCAGCTTAGAAGAGGGGACGAACACTGAAGCTTTCTTT	CASSLEEGTNTEAFF
.	TRBV30	.	15	TRBJ2-4	TGTGCCTGGAATCCGGGAGCCCTTGCCGAGGACATTCAGTACTTC	CAWNPGALAEDIQYF
.	TRBV27	once	14	TRBJ2-7	TGTGCCAGCAGTTTAAGTGGCAGGCGGAACGAGCAGTACTTC	CASSLSGRRNEQYF
.	TRBV18	.	13	TRBJ2-7	TGTGCCAGCTCACCACCGAGCAGCTACGAGCAGTACTTC	CASSPPSSYEQYF
.	TRBV5-6	.	15	TRBJ2-1	TGTGCCAGCAGCTTGGTCAGGGATCCCTACAATGAGCAGTTCTTC	CASSLVRDPYNEQFF
.	TRBV5-4	.	14	TRBJ2-3	TGTGCCAGCAGCTTGTTGGGGTTTACAGATACGCAGTATTTT	CASSLLGFTDTQYF
TRBD1	TRBV14	.	16	TRBJ1-4	TGTGCCAGCAGCCAACATTGGACAGGGAAGGGAGAAAAACTGTTTTTT	CASSQHWTGKGEKLFF
TRBD2	TRBV4-2	.	11	TRBJ2-7	TGTGCCAGCAGCCACGGGGGGGGGCAGTACTTC	CASSHGGGQYF
.	TRBV27	.	12	TRBJ2-2	TGTGCCAGCAGTCGCAGGGCGGGGGAGCTGTTTTTT	CASSRRAGELFF
.	TRBV6-6	.	13	TRBJ2-1	TGTGCCTGTAACGGACTGGAGAACAATGAGCAGTTCTTC	CACNGLENNEQFF
.	TRBV7-6	.	9	TRBJ2-7	TGTGCCGGGGCATACGAGCAGTACTTC	CAGAYEQYF
.	TRBV27	.	13	TRBJ2-7	TGTGCCAGCAGTTTTCTGGGTAATAACGAGCAGTACTTC	CASSFLGNNEQYF
.	TRBV5-4	.	19	TRBJ1-2	TGTGCCAGCAGCTTGGGTCTAAGGGACACCTTTTTTCCTAACTATGGCTACACCTTC	CASSLGLRDTFFPNYGYTF
.	TRBV18	.	15	TRBJ1-5	TGTGCCAGCTCACCACGACGGGATAGCAATCAGCCCCAGCATTTT	CASSPRRDSNQPQHF
.	TRBV7-8	.	15	TRBJ1-6	TGTGCCAGCAGCCCCAACTGGGGATTTAATTCACCCCTCCACTTT	CASSPNWGFNSPLHF
.	TRBV19	.	16	TRBJ2-5	TGTGCCAGTAGTATAGATCTATATGCTGGTAAACAGACCCAGTACTTC	CASSIDLYAGKQTQYF
.	TRBV30	.	12	TRBJ1-2	TGTGCCTGGAGTGAAGGGGTCTATGGCTACACCTTC	CAWSEGVYGYTF
.	TRBV7-9	.	19	TRBJ2-2	TGTGCCAGCAGCTCTCCCAGCGGTGGGGGATCCGCGAACACCGGGGAGCTGTTTTTT	CASSSPSGGGSANTGELFF
.	TRBV27	.	15	TRBJ1-1	TGTGCCAGCCTTCCCGTGGGGGGGTTGGGCACTGAAGCTTTCTTT	CASLPVGGLGTEAFF